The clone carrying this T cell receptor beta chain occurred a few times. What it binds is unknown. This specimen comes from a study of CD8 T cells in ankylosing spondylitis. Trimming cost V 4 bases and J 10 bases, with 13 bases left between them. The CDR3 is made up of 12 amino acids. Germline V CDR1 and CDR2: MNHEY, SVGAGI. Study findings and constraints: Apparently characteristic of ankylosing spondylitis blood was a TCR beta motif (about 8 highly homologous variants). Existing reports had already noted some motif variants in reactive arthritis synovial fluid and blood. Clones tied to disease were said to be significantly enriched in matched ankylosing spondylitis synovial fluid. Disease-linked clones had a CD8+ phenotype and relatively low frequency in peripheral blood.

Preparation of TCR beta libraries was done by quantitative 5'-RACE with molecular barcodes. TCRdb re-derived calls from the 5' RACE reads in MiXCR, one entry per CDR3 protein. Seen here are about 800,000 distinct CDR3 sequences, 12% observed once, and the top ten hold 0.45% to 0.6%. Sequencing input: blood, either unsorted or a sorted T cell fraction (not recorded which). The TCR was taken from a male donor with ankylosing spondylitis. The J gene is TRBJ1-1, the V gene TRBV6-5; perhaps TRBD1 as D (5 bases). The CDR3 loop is CASSSGTSGAFF. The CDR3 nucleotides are TGTGCCAGCAGTTCAGGGACGAGTGGAGCTTTCTTT.